This is a list of T cell receptor beta chains from one sample in a study of cytomegalovirus exposure and HLA in healthy donors. Here immunoSEQ multiplex PCR was the method, and the copy in TCRdb shows in-frame clones only, minus some. The data show 100,000 to 150,000 clones, with roughly 80% seen just once and 1.5% held by the top ten. What was sequenced was PBMCs. These receptors were obtained from a female donor in good health and CMV-seronegative. Each CDR3 is given with its conserved first and last residue. A D gene is named only where the DNA matches it firmly. Clone size appears in some rows only: once, few, many, or a class for an expanded clone.

J: TRBJ2-4; V: TRBV14; size: NA; D: NA; CDR3: CASSQDGNIQYF; DNA: TGTGCCAGCAGCCAAGACGGAAACATTCAGTACTTC
J: TRBJ2-2; V: TRBV9; size: NA; D: NA; CDR3: CASNQGHARTGELFF; DNA: TGTGCCAGCAATCAAGGACATGCGCGCACCGGGGAGCTGTTTTTT
J: TRBJ1-5; V: TRBV27; size: NA; D: NA; CDR3: CASSLQDSNQPQHF; DNA: TGTGCCAGCAGTTTACAGGATAGCAATCAGCCCCAGCATTTT
J: TRBJ2-5; V: TRBV5-1; size: few; D: TRBD2; CDR3: CASSTTGLREETQYF; DNA: TGCGCCAGCAGCACTACGGGACTACGCGAGGAGACCCAGTACTTC
J: TRBJ2-7; V: TRBV4-3; size: NA; D: NA; CDR3: CASSQEPLSDVGEQYF; DNA: TGCGCCAGCAGCCAAGAACCTCTAAGCGATGTCGGGGAGCAGTACTTC
J: TRBJ1-1; V: TRBV5-4; size: NA; D: NA; CDR3: CASQEVNTEAFF; DNA: TGTGCCAGCCAGGAGGTGAACACTGAAGCTTTCTTT
J: TRBJ2-6; V: TRBV7-3; size: NA; D: NA; CDR3: CASSLYSPSSGANVLTF; DNA: TGTGCCAGCAGCTTATACTCGCCTAGCTCTGGGGCCAACGTCCTGACTTTC
J: TRBJ1-1; V: TRBV28; size: NA; D: TRBD1; CDR3: CASSLEGATEAFF; DNA: TGTGCCAGCAGTTTGGAGGGGGCAACTGAAGCTTTCTTT
J: TRBJ1-2; V: TRBV5-6; size: NA; D: NA; CDR3: CASSLGQGTGYTF; DNA: TGTGCCAGCAGCTTGGGGCAGGGGACGGGCTACACCTTC
J: TRBJ2-1; V: TRBV28; size: NA; D: TRBD2; CDR3: CASSFVSGRAQFF; DNA: TGTGCCAGCAGTTTCGTCAGCGGGAGGGCACAGTTCTTC
J: TRBJ1-1; V: TRBV27; size: NA; D: NA; CDR3: CASTPIGANTEAFF; DNA: TGTGCCAGCACCCCCATAGGGGCGAACACTGAAGCTTTCTTT
J: TRBJ2-7; V: TRBV6-5; size: NA; D: NA; CDR3: CASSWGSDSYEQYF; DNA: TGTGCCAGCTCTTGGGGTAGCGATTCCTACGAGCAGTACTTC
J: TRBJ2-1; V: TRBV10-2; size: NA; D: TRBD1; CDR3: CASSEEGQGNNEQFF; DNA: TGCGCCAGCAGTGAGGAGGGACAGGGGAACAATGAGCAGTTCTTC
J: TRBJ2-3; V: TRBV19; size: NA; D: TRBD2; CDR3: CAVGAGGPGFTDTQYF; DNA: TGTGCGGTCGGGGCGGGAGGGCCGGGTTTCACAGATACGCAGTATTTT
J: TRBJ2-5; V: TRBV30; size: NA; D: TRBD2; CDR3: CAFCRAGGGQETQYF; DNA: TGTGCCTTCTGTAGAGCGGGAGGAGGCCAAGAGACCCAGTACTTC
J: TRBJ2-7; V: TRBV28; size: NA; D: NA; CDR3: CASSFRQGPDPFEQYF; DNA: TGTGCCAGCAGTTTTCGTCAGGGTCCCGACCCCTTTGAGCAGTACTTC
J: TRBJ2-1; V: TRBV5-1; size: NA; D: TRBD1; CDR3: CASSLASGDRNEQFF; DNA: TGCGCCAGCAGCTTGGCCTCCGGGGACAGGAATGAGCAGTTCTTC
J: TRBJ1-5; V: TRBV5-8; size: NA; D: TRBD1; CDR3: CASSLESLRGFNQPQHF; DNA: TGTGCCAGCAGCTTGGAGAGTCTCAGGGGGTTCAATCAGCCCCAGCATTTT
J: TRBJ1-1; V: TRBV27; size: NA; D: NA; CDR3: CASTLGQGGSTEAFF; DNA: TGTGCCAGCACCTTGGGGCAGGGAGGGAGCACTGAAGCTTTCTTT
J: TRBJ1-2; V: TRBV5-1; size: NA; D: NA; CDR3: CASSSEGLYGYTF; DNA: TGCGCCAGCAGCTCCGAGGGCCTCTATGGCTACACCTTC
J: TRBJ2-3; V: TRBV7-9; size: NA; D: TRBD2; CDR3: CASSRDYTDTQYF; DNA: TGTGCCAGCAGCCGGGACTACACAGATACGCAGTATTTT
J: TRBJ2-4; V: TRBV6-1; size: NA; D: NA; CDR3: CASETRSENIQYF; DNA: TGTGCCAGCGAGACTCGATCTGAAAACATTCAGTACTTC
J: TRBJ2-2; V: TRBV7-2; size: once; D: NA; CDR3: CASSLTRDTGELFF; DNA: TGTGCCAGCAGCTTAACCAGGGACACCGGGGAGCTGTTTTTT
J: TRBJ2-7; V: TRBV11-3; size: NA; D: NA; CDR3: CASSPRAGSYEQYF; DNA: TGTGCCAGCAGCCCGAGGGCGGGTTCCTACGAGCAGTACTTC
J: TRBJ2-5; V: TRBV7-8; size: few; D: NA; CDR3: CASSLSRQGLGLQQETQYF; DNA: TGTGCCAGCAGCTTATCGAGACAGGGATTGGGACTGCAGCAAGAGACCCAGTACTTC
J: TRBJ1-3; V: TRBV5-1; size: NA; D: NA; CDR3: CASSLSGPSGNTIYF; DNA: TGCGCCAGCAGCTTGTCGGGTCCCTCTGGAAACACCATATATTTT
J: TRBJ2-7; V: TRBV28; size: NA; D: TRBD2; CDR3: CASRLGTSGSYEQYF; DNA: TGTGCCAGCAGACTAGGGACTAGCGGGAGTTACGAGCAGTACTTC
J: TRBJ2-7; V: TRBV5-1; size: NA; D: TRBD1; CDR3: CASTARGTGSYEQYF; DNA: TGCGCCAGCACCGCCCGCGGGACAGGTTCCTACGAGCAGTACTTC
J: TRBJ2-7; V: TRBV28; size: NA; D: TRBD2; CDR3: CASSSSGLAGEFTYEQYF; DNA: TGTGCCAGCAGTTCATCGGGACTAGCGGGAGAATTCACCTACGAGCAGTACTTC
J: TRBJ1-4; V: TRBV7-9; size: NA; D: NA; CDR3: CASSLQNNEKLFF; DNA: TGTGCCAGCAGCTTACAGAACAATGAAAAACTGTTTTTT
J: TRBJ1-2; V: TRBV6-1; size: NA; D: TRBD1; CDR3: CASSVTGGDYGYTF; DNA: TGTGCCAGCAGTGTGACAGGGGGGGACTATGGCTACACCTTC
J: TRBJ1-4; V: TRBV10-3; size: once; D: TRBD1; CDR3: CAISEVGGQGATNEKLFF; DNA: TGTGCCATCAGTGAGGTGGGAGGACAGGGTGCAACTAATGAAAAACTGTTTTTT
J: TRBJ2-6; V: TRBV7-2; size: NA; D: TRBD1; CDR3: CASSQQTGTGGANVLTF; DNA: TGTGCCAGCAGCCAGCAGACAGGGACCGGGGGGGCCAACGTCCTGACTTTC
J: TRBJ2-6; V: TRBV6-4; size: few; D: TRBD1; CDR3: CASSDSGGAGANVLTF; DNA: TGTGCCAGCAGTGACTCAGGGGGCGCTGGGGCCAACGTCCTGACTTTC